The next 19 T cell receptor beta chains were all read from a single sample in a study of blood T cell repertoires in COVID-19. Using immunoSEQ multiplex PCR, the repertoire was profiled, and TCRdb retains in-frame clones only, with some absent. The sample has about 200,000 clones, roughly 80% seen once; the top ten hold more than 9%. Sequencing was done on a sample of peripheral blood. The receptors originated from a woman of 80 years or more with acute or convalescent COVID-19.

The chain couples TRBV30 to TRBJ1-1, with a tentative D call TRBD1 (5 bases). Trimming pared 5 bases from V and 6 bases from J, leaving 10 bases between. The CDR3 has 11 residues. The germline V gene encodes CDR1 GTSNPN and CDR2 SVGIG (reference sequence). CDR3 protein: CAWGRGAEAFF. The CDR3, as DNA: TGTGCCTGGGGGCGGGGGGCTGAAGCTTTCTTT.

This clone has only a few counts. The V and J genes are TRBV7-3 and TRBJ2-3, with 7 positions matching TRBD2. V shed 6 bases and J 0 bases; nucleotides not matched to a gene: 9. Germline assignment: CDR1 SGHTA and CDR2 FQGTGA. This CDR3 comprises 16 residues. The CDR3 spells CASSWFGGGSTDTQYF. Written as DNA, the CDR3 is TGTGCCAGCAGTTGGTTTGGCGGGGGTAGCACAGATACGCAGTATTTT.

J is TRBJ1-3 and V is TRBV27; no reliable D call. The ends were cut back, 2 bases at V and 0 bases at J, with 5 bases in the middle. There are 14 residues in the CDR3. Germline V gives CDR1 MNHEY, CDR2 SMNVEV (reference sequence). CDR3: CASSLHYSGNTIYF. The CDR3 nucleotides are TGTGCCAGCAGTTTACACTACTCTGGAAACACCATATATTTT.

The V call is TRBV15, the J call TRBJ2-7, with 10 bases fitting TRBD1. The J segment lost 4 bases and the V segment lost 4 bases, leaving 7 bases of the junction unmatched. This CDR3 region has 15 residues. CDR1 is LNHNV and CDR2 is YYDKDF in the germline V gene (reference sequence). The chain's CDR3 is CATSTIRDRGYEQYF. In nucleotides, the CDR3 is TGTGCCACCAGCACAATTCGGGACAGGGGTTACGAGCAGTACTTC.

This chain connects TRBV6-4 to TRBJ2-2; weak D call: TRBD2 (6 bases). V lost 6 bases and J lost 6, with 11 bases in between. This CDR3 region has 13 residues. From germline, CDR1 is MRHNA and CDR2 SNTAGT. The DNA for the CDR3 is TGTGCCAGCAGCTCGGGAGAGGCCGGGGAGCTGTTTTTT. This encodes CASSSGEAGELFF.

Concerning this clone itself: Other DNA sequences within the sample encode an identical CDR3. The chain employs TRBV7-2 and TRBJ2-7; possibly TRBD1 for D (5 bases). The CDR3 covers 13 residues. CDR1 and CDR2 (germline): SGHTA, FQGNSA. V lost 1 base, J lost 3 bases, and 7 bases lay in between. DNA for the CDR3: TGTGCCAGCAGCTTAGGACAGCTCTACGAGCAGTACTTC. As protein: CASSLGQLYEQYF.

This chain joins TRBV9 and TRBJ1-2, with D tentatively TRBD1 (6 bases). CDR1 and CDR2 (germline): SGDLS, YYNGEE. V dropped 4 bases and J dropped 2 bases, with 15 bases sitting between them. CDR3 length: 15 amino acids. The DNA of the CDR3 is TGTGCCAGCAGCCTCACCCTCACAGGGAACTATGGCTACACCTTC. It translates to CASSLTLTGNYGYTF.

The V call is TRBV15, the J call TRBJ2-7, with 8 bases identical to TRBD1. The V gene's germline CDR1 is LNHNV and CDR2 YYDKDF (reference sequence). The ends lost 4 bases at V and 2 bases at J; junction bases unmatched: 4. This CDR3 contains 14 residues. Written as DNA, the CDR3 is TGTGCCACCAGCATTGACAGGGGAGCCTACGAGCAGTACTTC. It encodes CATSIDRGAYEQYF.

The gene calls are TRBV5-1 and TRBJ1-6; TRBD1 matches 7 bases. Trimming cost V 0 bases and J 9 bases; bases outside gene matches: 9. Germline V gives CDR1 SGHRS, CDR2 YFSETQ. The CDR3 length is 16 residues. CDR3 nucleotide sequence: TGCGCCAGCAGCTTGGAAGCGACAGGGCATGGTTCACCCCTCCACTTT. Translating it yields CASSLEATGHGSPLHF.

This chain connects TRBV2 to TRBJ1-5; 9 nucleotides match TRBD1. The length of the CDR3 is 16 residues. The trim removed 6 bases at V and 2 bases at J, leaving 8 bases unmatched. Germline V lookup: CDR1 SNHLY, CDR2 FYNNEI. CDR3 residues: CASSEGQGRRNQPQHF. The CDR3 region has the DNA TGTGCCAGCAGCGAGGGACAGGGTAGGCGCAATCAGCCCCAGCATTTT.

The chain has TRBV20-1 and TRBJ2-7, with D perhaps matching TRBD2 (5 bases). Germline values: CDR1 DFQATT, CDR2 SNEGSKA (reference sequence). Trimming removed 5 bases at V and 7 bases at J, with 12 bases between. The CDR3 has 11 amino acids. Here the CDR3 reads CSAQAWEEQYF. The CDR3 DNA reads TGCAGTGCTCAGGCCTGGGAGGAGCAGTACTTC.

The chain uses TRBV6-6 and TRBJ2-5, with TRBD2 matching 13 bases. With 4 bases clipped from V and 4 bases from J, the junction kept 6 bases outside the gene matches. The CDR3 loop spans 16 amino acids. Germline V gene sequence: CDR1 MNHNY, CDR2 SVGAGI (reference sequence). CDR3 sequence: CASSFGLAGVGETQYF. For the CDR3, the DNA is TGTGCCAGCAGTTTCGGACTAGCGGGAGTTGGAGAGACCCAGTACTTC.

CDR3 sequence (DNA): TGCGCCAGCAGCTCCGGGACAGGGGACCCCTACGAGCAGTACTTC. It codes for CASSSGTGDPYEQYF. The chain uses TRBV5-1 and TRBJ2-7, with TRBD1 identical over 10 bases. V lost 3 bases and J lost 2; bases outside the gene matches: 5. There are 15 residues in the CDR3. Germline V gives CDR1 SGHRS, CDR2 YFSETQ.

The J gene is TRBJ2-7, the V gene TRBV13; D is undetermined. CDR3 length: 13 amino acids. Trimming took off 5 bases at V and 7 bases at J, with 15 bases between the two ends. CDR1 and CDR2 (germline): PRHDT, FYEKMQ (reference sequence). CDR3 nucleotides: TGTGCCAGCAGCATAGACGGGTTTGGGGAGCAGTACTTC. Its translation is CASSIDGFGEQYF.

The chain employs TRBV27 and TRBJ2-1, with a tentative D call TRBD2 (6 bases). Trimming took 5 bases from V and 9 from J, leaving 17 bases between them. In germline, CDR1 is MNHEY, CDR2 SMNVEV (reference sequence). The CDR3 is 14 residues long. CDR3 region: CASSATVFGGEQFF. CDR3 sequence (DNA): TGTGCCAGCAGTGCGACGGTATTCGGGGGTGAGCAGTTCTTC.

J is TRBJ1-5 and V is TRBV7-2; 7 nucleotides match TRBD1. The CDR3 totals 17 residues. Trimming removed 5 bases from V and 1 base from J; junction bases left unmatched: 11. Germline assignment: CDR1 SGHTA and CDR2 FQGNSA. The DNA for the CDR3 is TGTGCCAGCAGCCAAACAGGACAGGCCATGAGCAATCAGCCCCAGCATTTT. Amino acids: CASSQTGQAMSNQPQHF.

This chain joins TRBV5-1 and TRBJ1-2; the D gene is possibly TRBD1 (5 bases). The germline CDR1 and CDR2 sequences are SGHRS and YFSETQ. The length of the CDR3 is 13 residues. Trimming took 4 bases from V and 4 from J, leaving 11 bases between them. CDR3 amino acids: CASSIQDGYGYTF. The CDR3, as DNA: TGCGCCAGCAGCATACAGGATGGCTATGGCTACACCTTC. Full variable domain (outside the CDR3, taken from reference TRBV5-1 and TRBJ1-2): KAGVTQTPRYLIKTRGQQVTLSCSPISGHRSVSWYQQTPGQGLQFLFEYFSETQRNKGNFPGRFSGRQFSNSRSEMNVSTLELGDSALYLCASSIQDGYGYTFGSGTRLTVV.

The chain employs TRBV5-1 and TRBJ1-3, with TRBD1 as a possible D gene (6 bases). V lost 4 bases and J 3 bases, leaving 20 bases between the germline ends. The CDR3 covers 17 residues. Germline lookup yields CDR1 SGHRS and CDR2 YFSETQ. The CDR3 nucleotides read TGCGCCAGCAGCGTGGGGGCGTCCGGGGTCGTTGGAAACACCATATATTTT. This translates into CASSVGASGVVGNTIYF.

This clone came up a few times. The CDR3 here is CAWSRGAGSDTQYF. The CDR3 nucleotides read TGTGCCTGGAGCAGGGGCGCCGGGTCAGATACGCAGTATTTT. This sequence joins TRBV30 and TRBJ2-3, with D perhaps TRBD1 (6 bases). The length of the CDR3 is 14 residues. V was cut by 3 bases and J by 4 bases, with 14 bases left in between. Germline V gives CDR1 GTSNPN, CDR2 SVGIG (reference sequence).